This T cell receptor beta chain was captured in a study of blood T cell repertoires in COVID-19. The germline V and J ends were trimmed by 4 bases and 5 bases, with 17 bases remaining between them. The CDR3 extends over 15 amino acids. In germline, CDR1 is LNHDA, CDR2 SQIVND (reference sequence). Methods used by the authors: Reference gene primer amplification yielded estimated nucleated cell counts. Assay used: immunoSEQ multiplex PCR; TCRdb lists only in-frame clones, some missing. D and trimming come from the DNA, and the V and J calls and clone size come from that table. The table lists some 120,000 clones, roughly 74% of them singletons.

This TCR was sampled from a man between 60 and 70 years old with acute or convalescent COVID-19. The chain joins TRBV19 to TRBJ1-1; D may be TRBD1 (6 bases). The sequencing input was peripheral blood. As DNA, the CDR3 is TGTGCCAGTAGTAGCCCCGGGGGGCCGGAGACTGAAGCTTTCTTT. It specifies CASSSPGGPETEAFF. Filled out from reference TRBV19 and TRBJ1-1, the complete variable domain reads DGGITQSPKYLFRKEGQNVTLSCEQNLNHDAMYWYRQDPGQGLRLIYYSQIVNDFQKGDIAEGYSVSREKKESFPLTVTSAQKNPTAFYLCASSSPGGPETEAFFGQGTRLTVV.